This is a list of T cell receptor beta chains from one sample in a study of cytomegalovirus exposure and HLA in healthy donors. Repertoires were generated with immunoSEQ multiplex PCR, while TCRdb's copy carries only in-frame clones and drops some. Among about 190,000 clones listed, roughly four fifths were seen once. Material: PBMCs. These receptors all come from a woman aged 25 to 45 in good health and CMV-seropositive. Each CDR3 is given without its conserved first and last residue.

V gene	J gene	CDR3 protein
TRBV25-1	TRBJ2-7	ASSLSGSYEQY
TRBV27	TRBJ2-7	ASSSLTRYRSEQY
TRBV5-1	TRBJ1-1	ASSLGGSNTEAF
TRBV27	TRBJ2-1	ASSLGGREAYYNEQF
TRBV18	TRBJ2-7	ASSGTGDYEQY
TRBV5-1	TRBJ2-6	ASSVGSGLGANVLT
TRBV2	TRBJ1-5	ASNPGQGMNQPQH
TRBV10-3	TRBJ2-1	AIACEEQF
TRBV11-3	TRBJ1-1	ASSLGQGNTEAF
TRBV6-4	TRBJ2-1	ASSDPGLANNEQF
TRBV7-2	TRBJ1-1	ASRLGGGTEAF
TRBV5-1	TRBJ2-2	ASSFGLAGNTGELF
TRBV28	TRBJ1-1	ASIKLRVNTEAF
TRBV5-1	TRBJ1-1	ASSLETVGNTEAF
TRBV7-9	TRBJ1-4	ASHSQGGYEKLF
TRBV5-1	TRBJ2-7	ASSPRDSVEQY
TRBV6-6	TRBJ1-2	ASSYTGTGHGYT
TRBV5-1	TRBJ2-7	ASSLATSYEQY
TRBV7-2	TRBJ2-1	ASSLAGGWNEQF
TRBV6-5	TRBJ2-3	ASRQQVTDTQY
TRBV7-9	TRBJ1-1	ASSFITPQNTEAF
TRBV6-5	TRBJ2-7	ASSSPVGEQY
TRBV6-5	TRBJ1-1	ASSYWGRGDTEAF
TRBV7-7	TRBJ2-1	ASSLGTGASQF
TRBV7-8	TRBJ1-1	ASSLARTPMNTEAF
TRBV19	TRBJ1-5	ASKDRDMGNQPQH
TRBV25-1	TRBJ2-7	ASSETGDRSSYEQY
TRBV7-9	TRBJ2-2	SSSSTSRANTGELF
TRBV4-1	TRBJ2-3	ASSDPMRERIDTQY
TRBV10-2	TRBJ1-3	ASTPTGPQGNTIY
TRBV4-1	TRBJ1-6	ASSQDTDSSYNSPLH
TRBV5-5	TRBJ1-2	ASSLPGGADYGYT
TRBV6-4	TRBJ1-2	ASSADRAGYGYT
TRBV7-5	TRBJ2-2	VRSLEGTGIVGELF
TRBV27	TRBJ1-1	ASRARNTEAF
TRBV6-1	TRBJ2-7	ASTGRREVHEQY
TRBV19	TRBJ2-7	ASSHPGQGAYEQY
TRBV28	TRBJ1-2	ASTRDSYGYT
TRBV6-5	TRBJ2-7	ASSYGRGYEQY
TRBV4-1	TRBJ2-5	ASSQVRGAGEETQY
TRBV19	TRBJ2-1	ASSPGLGPNEQF
TRBV19	TRBJ1-3	ASSITVDWGNTIY
TRBV2	TRBJ2-7	ASRDSYEQY
TRBV5-1	TRBJ2-5	ASSSAGGREETQY
TRBV5-1	TRBJ1-1	ASSRGREKTEAF